The rows below give T cell receptor beta chains drawn from one sample of a study of beta chain features in type 1 diabetes. The table came from immunoSEQ multiplex PCR; TCRdb's copy has only in-frame clones and leaves some out. There are approximately 260,000 clones in the sample; over 20% occur only once, and around 0.03% lies in the top ten. The sequenced sample consisted of naive CD4+ T cells from blood. All receptors come from a woman aged 40 to 50 with type 1 diabetes. The CDR3 runs from the conserved cysteine through the conserved F or W. D genes are given only for firm matches.

CDR3 protein: CASIETLVTAFF
V gene: TRBV2
D gene: -

CDR3 protein: CASSLYGRGAEYNEQFF
V gene: TRBV7-8
D gene: TRBD2

CDR3 protein: CASGTSVETQYF
V gene: TRBV28
D gene: -

CDR3 protein: CASSPGGNTEAFF
V gene: TRBV5-1
D gene: TRBD1

CDR3 protein: CAISNMANTEAFF
V gene: TRBV10-3
D gene: -

CDR3 protein: CASSLQGQDTEAFF
V gene: TRBV4-1
D gene: TRBD1

CDR3 protein: CASSQATVQETQYF
V gene: TRBV7-2
D gene: -

CDR3 protein: CASSPSWTGIYEQYF
V gene: TRBV28
D gene: TRBD1

CDR3 protein: CASSHGTSGRDEQFF
V gene: TRBV7-3
D gene: TRBD2

CDR3 protein: CASDGLRDSSYNEQFF
V gene: TRBV5-6
D gene: TRBD1

CDR3 protein: CASSPRQGADEQYF
V gene: TRBV18
D gene: TRBD1

CDR3 protein: CASSPRVVPYEQYF
V gene: TRBV9
D gene: -

CDR3 protein: CASSSPTGDEQYF
V gene: TRBV28
D gene: TRBD1